This record looks at one T cell receptor (beta chain) sequence and its context. The data stem from a study of CD8 T cells in Susac syndrome. Random hexamers primed reverse transcription of about 0.45 to 1 ug RNA. Each CDR3 protein gets one entry after TCRdb re-called the immunoSEQ multiplex PCR reads with MiXCR. The sample records more than 200,000 distinct CDR3 sequences, approximately 92% being singletons. The V and J ends lost 5 bases and 7 bases respectively, with 20 bases between them. This CDR3 has 16 amino acids. Germline V gene sequence: CDR1 KGHDR, CDR2 SFDVKD. The material sequenced was CD4+ T cells from PBMCs. The V gene is TRBV24-1, the J gene TRBJ2-1, with D possibly TRBD2 on 6 matching bases. This TCR came from a human donor with multiple sclerosis. CDR3 coding DNA: TGTGCCACCAGTGGGCCCCGGGACTCCGGAAAGAATGAGCAGTTCTTC. Its translation: CATSGPRDSGKNEQFF.